This TCR beta chain was sequenced for a study of blood T cell repertoires in COVID-19. Germline CDR1 is LGHDT and CDR2 is YNNKEL (reference sequence). The J segment lost 2 bases and the V segment lost 2 bases, leaving 2 bases of the junction unmatched. The CDR3 has 16 amino acids. Generated by immunoSEQ multiplex PCR, the TCRdb table keeps only in-frame clones and is missing some. The repertoire includes about 64,000 clones, around 83% of them detected once, and roughly 5.6% sits in the top ten. This sequence originates from a woman between 55 and 75 years old with acute or convalescent COVID-19. Sequencing was carried out using peripheral blood. The chain joins TRBV3-1 (or the pseudogene TRBV3-2) to TRBJ2-3; TRBD2 matches 12 bases. The CDR3 protein is CASSQTSGGTTDTQYF. The CDR3, as DNA: TGTGCCAGCAGCCAAACTAGCGGGGGGACCACAGATACGCAGTATTTT.